The clone carrying this TCR beta chain was counted once. Its antigen is as yet unknown. Timing groups of about 4 and about 12 weeks for second doses were pooled. The CDR3 consists of 13 residues. The V end was cut by 6 bases, the J end by 3 bases, with 8 bases between. Germline values: CDR1 LNHDA, CDR2 SQIVND (reference sequence). This table comes from immunoSEQ multiplex PCR, and its TCRdb copy is limited to in-frame clones, with some not included. The sample shows more than 75,000 clones, 88% of them seen only once. This sample stems from a study of T cell responses to AZD1222 COVID-19 vaccine. Study-wide results and caveats: Only a handful of AZD1222 recipients tested seropositive at baseline. White British people made up most donors, females outnumbered males, and clonal diversity was possibly underestimated.

Material: peripheral blood, obtained 28 days after the second AZD1222 dose. V usage is TRBV19 and J usage is TRBJ2-2; D gene unclear. This TCR derives from an adult who received the AZD1222 COVID-19 vaccine. The CDR3 loop is CASSRIYTGELFF. Here the CDR3 DNA reads TGTGCCAGTAGCCGGATCTACACCGGGGAGCTGTTTTTT.